This section outlines one TCR beta chain sequence together with its context. The data were obtained in a study of OX40 agonist ivuxolimab in advanced cancers. Generated by immunoSEQ multiplex PCR, the TCRdb table keeps only in-frame clones and is missing some. The table has around 69,000 clones, about 86% seen once; the top ten hold 2.5% to 3%. CDR3 size: 10 residues. Germline V gene sequence: CDR1 DFQATT, CDR2 SNEGSKA (reference sequence). Deletions cut 3 bases from V and 7 bases from J, with 6 bases between. Sequenced here: CD4+ or CD8+ T cells sorted from blood, sampled in a trial of the OX40 agonist ivuxolimab. This clonotype was sampled from an adult with an advanced solid tumor such as melanoma, head and neck, liver or kidney cancer. The chain recombines TRBV20-1 with TRBJ1-1; no firm D call. CDR3 sequence (DNA): TGCAGTGCTAGTTCGGGTGAAGCTTTCTTT. This translates into CSASSGEAFF.